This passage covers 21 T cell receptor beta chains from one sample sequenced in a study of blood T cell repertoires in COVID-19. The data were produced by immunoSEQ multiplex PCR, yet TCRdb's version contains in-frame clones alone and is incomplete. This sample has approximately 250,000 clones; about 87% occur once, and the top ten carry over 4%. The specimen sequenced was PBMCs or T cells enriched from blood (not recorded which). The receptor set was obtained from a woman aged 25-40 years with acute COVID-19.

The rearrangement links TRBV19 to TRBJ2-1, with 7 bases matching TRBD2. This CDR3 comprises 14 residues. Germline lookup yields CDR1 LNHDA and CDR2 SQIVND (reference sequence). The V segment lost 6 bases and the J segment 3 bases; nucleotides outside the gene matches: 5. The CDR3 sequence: CASSRSGNYNEQFF. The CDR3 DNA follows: TGTGCCAGTAGCCGGAGCGGGAACTACAATGAGCAGTTCTTC.

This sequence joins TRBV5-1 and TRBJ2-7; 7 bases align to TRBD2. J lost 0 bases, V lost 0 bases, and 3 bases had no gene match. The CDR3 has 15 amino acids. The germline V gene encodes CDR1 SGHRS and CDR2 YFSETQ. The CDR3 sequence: CASSLVGGSSYEQYF. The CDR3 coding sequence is TGCGCCAGCAGCTTGGTGGGCGGGAGCTCCTACGAGCAGTACTTC. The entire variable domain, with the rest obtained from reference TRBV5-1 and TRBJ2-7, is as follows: KAGVTQTPRYLIKTRGQQVTLSCSPISGHRSVSWYQQTPGQGLQFLFEYFSETQRNKGNFPGRFSGRQFSNSRSEMNVSTLELGDSALYLCASSLVGGSSYEQYFGPGTRLTVT.

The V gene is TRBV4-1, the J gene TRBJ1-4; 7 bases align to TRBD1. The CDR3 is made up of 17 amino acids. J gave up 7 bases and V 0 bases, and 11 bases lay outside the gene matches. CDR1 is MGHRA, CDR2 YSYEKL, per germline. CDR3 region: CASSQDWQGDTTEKLFF. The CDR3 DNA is TGCGCCAGCAGCCAAGATTGGCAGGGGGATACAACTGAAAAACTGTTTTTT.

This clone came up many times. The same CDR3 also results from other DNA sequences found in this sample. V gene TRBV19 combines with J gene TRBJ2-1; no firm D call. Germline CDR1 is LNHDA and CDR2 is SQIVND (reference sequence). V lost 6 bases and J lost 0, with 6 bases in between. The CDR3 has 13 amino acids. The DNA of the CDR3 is TGTGCCAGTAGCTTGGCCTCCTACAATGAGCAGTTCTTC. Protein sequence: CASSLASYNEQFF.

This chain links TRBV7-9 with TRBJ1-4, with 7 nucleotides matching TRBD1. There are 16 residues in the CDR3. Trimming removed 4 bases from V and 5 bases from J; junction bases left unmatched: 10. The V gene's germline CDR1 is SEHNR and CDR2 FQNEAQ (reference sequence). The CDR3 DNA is TGTGCCAGCAGCTCGCTTAGGGACAGTCTAAATGAAAAACTGTTTTTT. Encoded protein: CASSSLRDSLNEKLFF.

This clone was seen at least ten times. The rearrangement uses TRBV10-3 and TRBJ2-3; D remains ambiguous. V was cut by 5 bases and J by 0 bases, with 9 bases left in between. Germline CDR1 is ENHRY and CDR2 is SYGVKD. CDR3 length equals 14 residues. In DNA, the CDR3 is TGTGCCATCAGTAGCGATTCTAGCACAGATACGCAGTATTTT. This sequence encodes CAISSDSSTDTQYF.

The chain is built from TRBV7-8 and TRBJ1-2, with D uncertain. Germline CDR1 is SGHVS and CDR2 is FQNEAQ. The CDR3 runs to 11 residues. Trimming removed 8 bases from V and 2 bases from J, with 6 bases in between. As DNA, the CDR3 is TGTGCCAGCGGCATAAACTATGGCTACACCTTC. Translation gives CASGINYGYTF.

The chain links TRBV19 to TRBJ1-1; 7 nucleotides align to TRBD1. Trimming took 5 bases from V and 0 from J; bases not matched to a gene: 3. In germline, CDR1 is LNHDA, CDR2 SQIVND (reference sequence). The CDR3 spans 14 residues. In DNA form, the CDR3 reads TGTGCCAGTAGTCGGACAGGTCTGAACACTGAAGCTTTCTTT. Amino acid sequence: CASSRTGLNTEAFF.

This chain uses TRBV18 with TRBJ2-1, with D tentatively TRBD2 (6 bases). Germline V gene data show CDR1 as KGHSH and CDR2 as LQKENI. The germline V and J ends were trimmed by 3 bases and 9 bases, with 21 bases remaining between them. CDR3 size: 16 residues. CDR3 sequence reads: CASSPSGDSRLGEQFF. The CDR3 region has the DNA TGTGCCAGCTCACCGTCGGGAGATTCCCGTTTGGGTGAGCAGTTCTTC.

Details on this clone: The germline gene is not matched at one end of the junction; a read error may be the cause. CDR3 protein: CASSLDSSYEQYF. CDR3 in DNA: TGTGCCAGTAGTCTAGACAGTTCCTACGAGCAGTACTTC. The chain uses TRBV19 and TRBJ2-7, with D maybe TRBD1 (5 bases). Germline V gene sequence: CDR1 LNHDA, CDR2 SQIVND (reference sequence). The length of the CDR3 is 13 residues.

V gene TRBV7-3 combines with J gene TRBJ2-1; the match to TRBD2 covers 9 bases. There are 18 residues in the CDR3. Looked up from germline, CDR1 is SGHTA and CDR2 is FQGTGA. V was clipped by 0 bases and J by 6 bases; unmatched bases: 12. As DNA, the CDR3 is TGTGCCAGCAGCTTAACGTTAATGGGCGGGAGGGCCGGCAATGAGCAGTTCTTC. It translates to CASSLTLMGGRAGNEQFF.

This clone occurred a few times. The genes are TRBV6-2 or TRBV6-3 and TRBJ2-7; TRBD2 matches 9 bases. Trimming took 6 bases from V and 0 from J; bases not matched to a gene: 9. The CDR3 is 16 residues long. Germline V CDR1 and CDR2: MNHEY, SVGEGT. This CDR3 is CASSRISSGSSYEQYF. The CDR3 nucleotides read TGTGCCAGCAGCCGGATAAGTAGCGGGAGCTCCTACGAGCAGTACTTC.

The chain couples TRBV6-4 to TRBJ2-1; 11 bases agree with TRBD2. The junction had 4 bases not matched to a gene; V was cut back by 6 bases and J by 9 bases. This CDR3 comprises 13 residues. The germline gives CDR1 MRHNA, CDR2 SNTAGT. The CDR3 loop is CASSTSGSSEQFF. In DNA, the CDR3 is TGTGCCAGCAGCACTAGCGGGAGTAGTGAGCAGTTCTTC.

CDR3 nucleotides: TGTGCCAGCAGCTGGGGACAGGCGGATAATTCACCCCTCCACTTT. Translated, it gives CASSWGQADNSPLHF. The chain has TRBV27 and TRBJ1-6, with 8 bases identical to TRBD1. J lost 5 bases, V lost 6 bases, and 6 bases had no gene match. Germline assignment: CDR1 MNHEY and CDR2 SMNVEV (reference sequence). The CDR3 has 15 amino acids.

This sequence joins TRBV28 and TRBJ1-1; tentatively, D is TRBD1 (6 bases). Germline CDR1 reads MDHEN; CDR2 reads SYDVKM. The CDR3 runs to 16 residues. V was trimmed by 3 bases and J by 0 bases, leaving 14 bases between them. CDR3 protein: CASSFMAGVLNTEAFF. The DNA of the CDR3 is TGTGCCAGCAGTTTTATGGCAGGGGTGTTGAACACTGAAGCTTTCTTT.

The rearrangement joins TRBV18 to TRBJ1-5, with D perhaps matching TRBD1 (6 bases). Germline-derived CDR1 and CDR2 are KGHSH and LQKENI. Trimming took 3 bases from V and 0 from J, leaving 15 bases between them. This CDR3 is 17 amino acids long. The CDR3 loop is CASSPTGPLTSNQPQHF. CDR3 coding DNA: TGTGCCAGCTCACCGACAGGACCTTTGACTAGCAATCAGCCCCAGCATTTT.

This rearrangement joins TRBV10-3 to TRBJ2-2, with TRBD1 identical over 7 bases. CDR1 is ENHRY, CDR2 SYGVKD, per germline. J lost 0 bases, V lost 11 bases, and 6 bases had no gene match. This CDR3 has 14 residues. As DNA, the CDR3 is TGTGCCTCAGGGGGAGTTCCGAACACCGGGGAGCTGTTTTTT. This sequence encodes CASGGVPNTGELFF.

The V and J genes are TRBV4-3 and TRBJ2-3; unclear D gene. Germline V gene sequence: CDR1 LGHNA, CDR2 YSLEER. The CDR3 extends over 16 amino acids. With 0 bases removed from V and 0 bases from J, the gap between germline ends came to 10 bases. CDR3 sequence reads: CASSQDYAASTDTQYF. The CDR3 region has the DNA TGCGCCAGCAGCCAAGATTACGCGGCTAGCACAGATACGCAGTATTTT.

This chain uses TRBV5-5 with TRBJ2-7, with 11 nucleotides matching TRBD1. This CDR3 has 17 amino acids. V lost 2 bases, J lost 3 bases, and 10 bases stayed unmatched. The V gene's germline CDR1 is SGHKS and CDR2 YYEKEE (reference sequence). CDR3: CASSFASSGTGGYEQYF. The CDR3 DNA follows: TGTGCCAGCAGCTTCGCTTCCTCCGGGACAGGGGGCTACGAGCAGTACTTC.

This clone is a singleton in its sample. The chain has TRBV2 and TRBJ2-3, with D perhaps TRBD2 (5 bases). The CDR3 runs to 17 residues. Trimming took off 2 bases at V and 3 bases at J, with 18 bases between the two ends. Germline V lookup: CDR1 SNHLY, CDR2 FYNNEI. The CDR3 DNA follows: TGTGCCAGCAGTGAAAATAGGCCCGGGATTATAACAGATACGCAGTATTTT. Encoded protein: CASSENRPGIITDTQYF.

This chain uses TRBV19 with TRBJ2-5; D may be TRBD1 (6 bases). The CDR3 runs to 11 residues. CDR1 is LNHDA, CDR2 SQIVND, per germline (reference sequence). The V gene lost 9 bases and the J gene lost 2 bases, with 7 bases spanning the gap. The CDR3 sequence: CASGQQETQYF. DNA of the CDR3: TGTGCCAGCGGACAGCAAGAGACCCAGTACTTC.